Following are 21 T cell receptor beta chains from one sample sequenced in a study of T-cell memory formation after mild COVID-19. TCRdb reprocessed the 5' RACE reads with MiXCR, giving one entry per CDR3 protein. The data contain fewer than 300,000 distinct CDR3 sequences, approximately 16% of them singletons. Sequencing was carried out using PBMCs or a T cell subset sorted from them (not recorded which). Source of these receptors: a man aged 18 to 35 who had mild COVID-19 (a few samples of this study predate the infection). Cell type and time point are not known.

This clonotype was found many times. The chain couples TRBV5-1 to TRBJ1-1; 11 nucleotides agree with TRBD1. The V segment lost 6 bases and the J segment 5 bases; nucleotides outside the gene matches: 9. The CDR3 contains 15 residues. CDR1 is SGHRS, CDR2 YFSETQ, per germline. The DNA of the CDR3 is TGCGCCAGCAAAGGAGTGGGGGACAGGGGGACTGAAGCTTTCTTT. Amino acid sequence: CASKGVGDRGTEAFF.

The chain carries TRBV4-3 and TRBJ1-3; D call uncertain. Between the trimmed V and J ends, which lost 1 base and 0 bases, there was a span of 13 bases. CDR1 and CDR2 from the germline V gene are LGHNA and YSLEER. The CDR3 runs to 17 residues. For the CDR3, the DNA is TGCGCCAGCAGCCAAGTAGGGCTGATGAGCTCTGGAAACACCATATATTTT. Amino acids: CASSQVGLMSSGNTIYF.

The genes are TRBV15 and TRBJ2-5; the match to TRBD2 covers 8 bases. This CDR3 contains 16 residues. CDR1 and CDR2 from the germline V gene are LNHNV and YYDKDF (reference sequence). Unmatched junction bases numbered 7, after V lost 0 bases and J lost 4 bases. This CDR3 reads CATSRERAGGVETQYF. Written as DNA, the CDR3 is TGTGCCACCAGCAGAGAGCGGGCCGGGGGGGTAGAGACCCAGTACTTC.

V is TRBV28 and J is TRBJ2-3; D remains ambiguous. The V end was cut by 6 bases, the J end by 7 bases, with 11 bases between. CDR1 is MDHEN and CDR2 is SYDVKM in the germline V gene. There are 12 residues in the CDR3. CDR3 sequence reads: CASSLLTYTQYF. The CDR3 nucleotides read TGTGCCAGCAGCCTTCTTACCTATACGCAGTATTTT.

This clonotype was seen a few times. The chain uses TRBV28 and TRBJ1-6; D gene unclear. CDR3 size: 12 residues. Trimming shortened V by 3 bases and J by 14 bases, and 11 bases separated the two germline ends. CDR1 and CDR2 (germline): MDHEN, SYDVKM. CDR3 nucleotide sequence: TGTGCCAGCAGTTTTTTGGGAGGCACCCTCCACTTT. Amino acids: CASSFLGGTLHF.

This clonotype was recorded many times. The chain uses TRBV5-1 and TRBJ2-1; tentatively, D is TRBD1 (5 bases). Looked up from germline, CDR1 is SGHRS and CDR2 is YFSETQ. The CDR3 runs to 13 residues. Trimming cost V 6 bases and J 8 bases, with 15 bases left between them. The CDR3, as DNA: TGCGCCAGCAAGGGCGCAGGGTGGGATGAGCAGTTCTTC. Translation: CASKGAGWDEQFF.

In this sample, this clonotype turned up many times. The chain uses TRBV2 and TRBJ2-7, with D possibly TRBD1 on 6 matching bases. Germline-derived CDR1 and CDR2 are SNHLY and FYNNEI. The V end was cut by 7 bases, the J end by 3 bases, with 10 bases between. This CDR3 comprises 12 residues. As DNA, the CDR3 is TGTGCCAGCACCAAACAGGGCTACGAGCAGTACTTC. Translation: CASTKQGYEQYF.

The chain recombines TRBV9 with TRBJ1-2; no reliable D call. With 1 base removed from V and 8 bases from J, the gap between germline ends came to 9 bases. Germline V gene sequence: CDR1 SGDLS, CDR2 YYNGEE. This CDR3 has 12 residues. DNA for the CDR3: TGTGCCAGCAGCGTAACCTCCTGGGGCTACACCTTC. Amino acid sequence: CASSVTSWGYTF.

J is TRBJ2-5 and V is TRBV7-8, with D possibly being TRBD1 (6 bases). Trimming took off 1 base at V and 2 bases at J, with 17 bases between the two ends. Germline CDR1 SGHVS, CDR2 FQNEAQ. This CDR3 is 17 amino acids long. In DNA, the CDR3 is TGTGCCAGCAGCTTAGTAGGTCTGGACAGCTATCAAGAGACCCAGTACTTC. Its translation is CASSLVGLDSYQETQYF.

Here the CDR3 reads CASSEIAGGTGELFF. The DNA of the CDR3 is TGTGCCAGCAGTGAAATCGCCGGCGGGACCGGGGAGCTGTTTTTT. This chain joins TRBV2 and TRBJ2-2; possible D gene TRBD2, 5 bases. V lost 2 bases and J lost 5, with 12 bases in between. Germline V gene lookup returns CDR1 SNHLY and CDR2 FYNNEI. The CDR3 is made up of 15 amino acids. Looking up the rest from reference TRBV2 and TRBJ2-2 gives the full variable domain: EPEVTQTPSHQVTQMGQEVILRCVPISNHLYFYWYRQILGQKVEFLVSFYNNEISEKSEIFDDQFSVERPDGSNFTLKIRSTKLEDSAMYFCASSEIAGGTGELFFGEGSRLTVL.

This clonotype came up a few times. The J gene is TRBJ1-2, the V gene TRBV20-1, with D possibly being TRBD1 (6 bases). The V and J ends lost 0 bases and 2 bases respectively, with 13 bases between them. This CDR3 is 15 amino acids long. Per germline, CDR1 DFQATT and CDR2 SNEGSKA (reference sequence). The CDR3 nucleotides are TGCAGTGCTAGAGAGTGGGAAACAGGGAACTATGGCTACACCTTC. This translates into CSAREWETGNYGYTF.

This clonotype was counted at least ten times. The chain joins TRBV5-1 to TRBJ1-1, with unresolved D. The V and J ends lost 4 bases and 4 bases respectively, with 17 bases between them. The CDR3 spans 15 residues. Germline values: CDR1 SGHRS, CDR2 YFSETQ. Here the CDR3 reads CASSGYTAGRTEAFF. The CDR3 bases are TGCGCCAGCAGCGGATATACAGCGGGTCGCACTGAAGCTTTCTTT.

Only a few counts were recorded for this clonotype. The chain uses TRBV5-1 and TRBJ2-3; TRBD2 matches at 7 bases. V dropped 4 bases and J dropped 0; count of bases not matched to a gene: 5. Germline lookup yields CDR1 SGHRS and CDR2 YFSETQ. The CDR3 extends over 15 amino acids. The CDR3 DNA is TGCGCCAGCAGCCCAGGGACTACCAGCACAGATACGCAGTATTTT. As protein: CASSPGTTSTDTQYF.

The gene calls are TRBV12-3 or TRBV12-4 and TRBJ1-2; TRBD1 matches 8 bases. This CDR3 is built from 16 residues. V lost 3 bases and J lost 6; bases outside the gene matches: 12. CDR3 in DNA: TGTGCCAGCAGTTTTTTCCTACAGGGGGTGTCGGATGGCTACACCTTC. This sequence encodes CASSFFLQGVSDGYTF.

The chain combines TRBV12-3 or TRBV12-4 with TRBJ1-2, with a possible D match to TRBD1 (5 bases). The CDR3 covers 13 residues. V shed 7 bases and J shed 5 bases, with 14 bases lying between them. The CDR3, as DNA: TGTGCCAGCACCCTGACAGCTGGATATGGCTACACCTTC. Protein: CASTLTAGYGYTF.

Comments on this clonotype: At one boundary the junction diverges from the germline segment, which might be a read error. The rearrangement uses TRBV5-6 and TRBJ2-5; D gene unclear. This CDR3 has 13 residues. The germline V gene has CDR1 SGHDT and CDR2 YYEEEE. This CDR3 is CASSSDPQQTQYF. CDR3 sequence (DNA): TGTGCCAGCAGCTCGGACCCCCAACAGACCCAGTACTTC.

This clonotype was observed a handful of times. V is TRBV2 and J is TRBJ2-3, with a weak D call TRBD1 (6 bases). Trimming left V 7 bases short and J 3 bases short, with 14 bases between. The CDR3 is 14 amino acids. CDR1 is SNHLY, CDR2 FYNNEI, per germline. This CDR3 is CASINRALTDTQYF. The CDR3 coding sequence is TGTGCCAGCATCAACAGGGCCTTGACAGATACGCAGTATTTT.

This clonotype showed up many times. The V call is TRBV20-1, the J call TRBJ2-7, with a weak D call TRBD1 (6 bases). This CDR3 contains 14 residues. V shed 5 bases and J shed 6 bases, with 20 bases lying between them. Looked up from germline, CDR1 is DFQATT and CDR2 is SNEGSKA (reference sequence). CDR3 sequence: CSAPQGTIRSEQYF. The CDR3 coding sequence is TGCAGTGCTCCCCAAGGGACAATTCGAAGCGAGCAGTACTTC.

This clonotype turned up a few times. The chain has TRBV18 and TRBJ1-5; TRBD1 might be the D (6 bases). The V and J ends lost 5 bases and 3 bases respectively, with 14 bases between them. Germline assignment: CDR1 KGHSH and CDR2 LQKENI. The CDR3 length is 15 residues. The CDR3 sequence is CASSMGRGDNQPQHF. The CDR3 DNA reads TGTGCCAGCTCAATGGGCAGGGGAGACAATCAGCCCCAGCATTTT.

The chain couples TRBV5-1 to TRBJ1-4, with a tentative D call TRBD1 (5 bases). Looked up from germline, CDR1 is SGHRS and CDR2 is YFSETQ. Trimming pared 3 bases from V and 5 bases from J, leaving 8 bases between. CDR3 size: 13 residues. CDR3 DNA: TGCGCCAGCAGCTCGGGACGGAATGAAAAACTGTTTTTT. Encoded protein: CASSSGRNEKLFF.

This clonotype has a handful of counts. The chain carries TRBV24-1 and TRBJ1-1; D gene ambiguous. CDR3 size: 12 residues. The germline V gene has CDR1 KGHDR and CDR2 SFDVKD. Trimming shortened V by 6 bases and J by 1 base, and 5 bases separated the two germline ends. Here the CDR3 reads CATSLGNTEAFF. CDR3 DNA: TGTGCCACCAGTCTGGGGAACACTGAAGCTTTCTTT.